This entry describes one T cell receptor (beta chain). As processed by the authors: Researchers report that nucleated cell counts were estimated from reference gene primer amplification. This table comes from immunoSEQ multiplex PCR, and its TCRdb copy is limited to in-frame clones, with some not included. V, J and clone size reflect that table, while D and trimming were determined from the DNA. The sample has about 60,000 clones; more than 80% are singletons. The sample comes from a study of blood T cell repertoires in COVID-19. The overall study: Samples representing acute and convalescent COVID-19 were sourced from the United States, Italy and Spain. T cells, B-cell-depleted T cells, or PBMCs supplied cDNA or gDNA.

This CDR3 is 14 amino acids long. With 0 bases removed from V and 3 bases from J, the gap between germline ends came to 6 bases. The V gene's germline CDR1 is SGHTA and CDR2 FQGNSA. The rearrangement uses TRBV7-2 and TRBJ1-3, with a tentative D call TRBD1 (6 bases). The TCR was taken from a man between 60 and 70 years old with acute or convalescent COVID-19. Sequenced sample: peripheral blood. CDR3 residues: CASSLARGGNTIYF. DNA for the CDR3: TGTGCCAGCAGCTTAGCCAGGGGTGGAAACACCATATATTTT.